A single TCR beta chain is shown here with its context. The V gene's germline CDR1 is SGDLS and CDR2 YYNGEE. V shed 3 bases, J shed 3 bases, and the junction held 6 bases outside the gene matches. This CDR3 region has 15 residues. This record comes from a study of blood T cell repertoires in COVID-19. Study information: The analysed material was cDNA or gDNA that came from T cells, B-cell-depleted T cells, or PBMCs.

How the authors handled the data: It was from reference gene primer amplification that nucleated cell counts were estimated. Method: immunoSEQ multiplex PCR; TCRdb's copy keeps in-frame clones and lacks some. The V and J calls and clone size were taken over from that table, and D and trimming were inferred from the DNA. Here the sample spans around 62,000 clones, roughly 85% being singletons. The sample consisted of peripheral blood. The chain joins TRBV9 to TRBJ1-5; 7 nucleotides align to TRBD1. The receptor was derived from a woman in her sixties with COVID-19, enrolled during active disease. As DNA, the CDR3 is TGTGCCAGCAGCGCCTGGGACAGCATCAATCAGCCCCAGCATTTT. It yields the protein CASSAWDSINQPQHF.